A single sample is the source of the 15 T cell receptor beta chains below, sequenced in a study of blood T cell repertoires in COVID-19. The method was immunoSEQ multiplex PCR; TCRdb's version includes in-frame clones alone and lacks a portion of them. This repertoire shows 250,000 or so clones, approximately 84% found once; its top ten account for approximately 1.9%. What was sequenced was peripheral blood. The source is a woman of 80 years or more with acute or convalescent COVID-19.

The sample holds one count of this clone. The genes are TRBV11-2 and TRBJ1-1, with 9 bases matching TRBD1. CDR3 length: 12 residues. Trimming cost V 5 bases and J 12 bases; bases outside gene matches: 7. Germline values: CDR1 SGHAT, CDR2 FQNNGV. CDR3 DNA sequence: TGTGCCAGCAGCCCAGACAGGGGGGAAACTTTCTTT. Translation gives CASSPDRGETFF.

The chain links TRBV10-3 to TRBJ2-7, with a weak D call TRBD1 (6 bases). Deletions cut 2 bases from V and 6 bases from J, with 14 bases between. This CDR3 has 14 residues. Germline CDR1 ENHRY, CDR2 SYGVKD. This CDR3 reads CAISEEQGAAEQYF. The CDR3 nucleotides read TGTGCCATCAGTGAGGAACAGGGAGCGGCCGAGCAGTACTTC.

The chain couples TRBV12-3 or TRBV12-4 to TRBJ1-2; D is unresolved. The ends were cut back, 3 bases at V and 6 bases at J, with 11 bases in the middle. The CDR3 consists of 13 residues. CDR3 sequence reads: CASSFLGVDGYTF. For the CDR3, the DNA is TGTGCCAGCAGTTTTCTGGGCGTCGATGGCTACACCTTC.

J is TRBJ1-2 and V is TRBV4-3; 9 bases are shared with TRBD1. CDR1 is LGHNA and CDR2 is YSLEER in the germline V gene. The CDR3 runs to 15 residues. Trimming removed 6 bases from V and 2 bases from J; junction bases left unmatched: 7. In DNA form, the CDR3 reads TGCGCCAGCAGTCGGACAGGGGTTGCCAACTATGGCTACACCTTC. Translating gives CASSRTGVANYGYTF.

CDR3: CASSTRTGSGYTF. CDR3 DNA sequence: TGTGCCAGTAGTACCCGGACAGGGAGCGGCTACACCTTC. The chain links TRBV19 to TRBJ1-2; 8 nucleotides match TRBD1. The junction had 6 bases not matched to a gene; V was cut back by 4 bases and J by 8 bases. The CDR3 runs 13 residues. Germline CDR1 LNHDA, CDR2 SQIVND (reference sequence).

Only one count was recorded for this clone. CDR3 coding DNA: TGCAGCGTTGAAGTTGACCCGACAGGTTTGCAGTACTTC. Residues: CSVEVDPTGLQYF. The rearrangement joins TRBV29-1 to TRBJ2-7, with TRBD1 as a possible D gene (6 bases). Germline V lookup: CDR1 SQVTM, CDR2 ANQGSEA. Trimming cost V 1 base and J 9 bases, with 16 bases left between them. The CDR3 length is 13 residues.

J is TRBJ1-2 and V is TRBV28, with 9 positions matching TRBD1. The CDR3 consists of 15 residues. Germline V gene lookup returns CDR1 MDHEN and CDR2 SYDVKM. V dropped 2 bases and J dropped 6; count of bases not matched to a gene: 7. CDR3 in DNA: TGTGCCAGCAGTTTACCCGGGACAGGGTCACATGGCTACACCTTC. Translation: CASSLPGTGSHGYTF.

The gene calls are TRBV6-5 and TRBJ1-1; D not resolved. Trimming left V 2 bases short and J 7 bases short, with 11 bases between. The CDR3 has 13 residues. The germline V gene encodes CDR1 MNHEY and CDR2 SVGAGI. The CDR3 coding sequence is TGTGCCAGCAGTTACCAGCCTTCAGGTGAAGCTTTCTTT. It codes for CASSYQPSGEAFF.

This chain links TRBV5-5 with TRBJ2-1; weak D call: TRBD2 (5 bases). Between the trimmed V and J ends, which lost 0 bases and 6 bases, there was a span of 13 bases. This CDR3 is built from 15 residues. CDR1 SGHKS and CDR2 YYEKEE come from the germline V gene (reference sequence). CDR3 loop: CASSLVTAGINEQFF. DNA of the CDR3: TGTGCCAGCAGCTTGGTAACGGCGGGCATCAATGAGCAGTTCTTC.

The J gene is TRBJ1-5, the V gene TRBV18; D not resolved. This CDR3 is built from 15 residues. CDR1 is KGHSH and CDR2 is LQKENI in the germline V gene. The germline V and J ends were trimmed by 6 bases and 3 bases, with 15 bases remaining between them. CDR3 protein: CASSQRTDHNQPQHF. DNA for the CDR3: TGTGCCAGCTCCCAGCGCACTGACCACAATCAGCCCCAGCATTTT.

The chain has TRBV18 and TRBJ2-5; 13 bases fit TRBD2. Looked up from germline, CDR1 is KGHSH and CDR2 is LQKENI. This CDR3 has 16 residues. J lost 2 bases, V lost 1 base, and 1 base had no gene match. CDR3 loop: CASSPLGLAGQETQYF. In DNA, the CDR3 is TGTGCCAGCTCACCACTGGGACTAGCGGGGCAAGAGACCCAGTACTTC.

V usage is TRBV18 and J usage is TRBJ1-2, with TRBD1 matching over 7 bases. The CDR3 totals 14 residues. Germline-derived CDR1 and CDR2 are KGHSH and LQKENI. Germline trimming cut 4 bases from V and 5 bases from J; bases unmatched to any gene: 7. CDR3 residues: CASSLLGQTYGYTF. Written as DNA, the CDR3 is TGTGCCAGCTCACTTTTGGGACAGACATATGGCTACACCTTC.

The gene calls are TRBV6-5 and TRBJ2-1, with a weak D call TRBD2 (5 bases). The germline V gene encodes CDR1 MNHEY and CDR2 SVGAGI. V lost 8 bases, J lost 5 bases, and 13 bases lay in between. This CDR3 spans 13 amino acids. Here the CDR3 DNA reads TGTGCCAGCCGCCCGGGGAAGCACAATGAGCAGTTCTTC. Its translation is CASRPGKHNEQFF.

J is TRBJ1-2 and V is TRBV24-1; no firm D call. Looked up from germline, CDR1 is KGHDR and CDR2 is SFDVKD. Trimming removed 5 bases from V and 0 bases from J, with 12 bases in between. The CDR3 runs to 15 residues. The CDR3 DNA follows: TGTGCCACCAGTGGCTGGGGAGCTGCTAACTATGGCTACACCTTC. It encodes CATSGWGAANYGYTF.

The chain combines TRBV27 with TRBJ2-7; 9 nucleotides match TRBD1. Losses at the gene ends were 6 bases for V and 2 bases for J; bases not matched to a gene: 2. Looked up from germline, CDR1 is MNHEY and CDR2 is SMNVEV (reference sequence). CDR3 length equals 13 residues. The CDR3 nucleotides read TGTGCCAGCAGGCGACAGGGGGCCTACGAGCAGTACTTC. Protein sequence: CASRRQGAYEQYF.